The text below deals with one T cell receptor beta chain. Its antigen is unidentified. The record originates from a study of blood T cells in healthy people across ages. Study conclusions and caveats: Considered underestimates were the diversity estimates obtained from one million T cells.

A second PCR, run for roughly 7 to 12 cycles, used a sample-barcoded 5' primer plus a J-beta primer mix. Tags on each cDNA molecule came from a template-switch adaptor with 12 random nucleotides. Every sample gave at least 3 million paired-end reads containing CDR3. TCRdb analysed the 5' RACE reads with MiXCR anew, one entry per CDR3 protein. The data contain under 1,000,000 distinct CDR3 sequences, about 36% of them singletons. CDR1 is MGHDK and CDR2 is SYGVNS in the germline V gene. CDR3 size: 14 residues. Trimming took 5 bases from V and 1 from J, leaving 11 bases between them. This receptor was identified in a man aged 18 to 29 in good health. This chain connects TRBV25-1 to TRBJ1-1; weak D call: TRBD1 (5 bases). Sequencing was done on a sample of blood. CDR3 protein: CASSQSGQNTEAFF. The CDR3 coding sequence is TGTGCCAGCAGTCAGTCGGGGCAGAACACTGAAGCTTTCTTT.